This record looks at one T cell receptor (beta chain) sequence and its context. Clones were sequenced by immunoSEQ multiplex PCR, and TCRdb holds only the in-frame ones, with some missing. This table holds roughly 70,000 clones, about 88% found once. These data originate in a study of blood T cell repertoires in COVID-19. Study at large: From T cells, B-cell-depleted T cells, or PBMCs came the material, which was cDNA or gDNA.

The V end was cut by 6 bases, the J end by 2 bases, with 14 bases between. The CDR3 is 15 amino acids. Germline V gives CDR1 MNHEY, CDR2 SVGEGT. The sample taken for sequencing was peripheral blood. The genes are TRBV6-2 or TRBV6-3 and TRBJ1-3, with D possibly being TRBD1 (5 bases). This TCR derives from a man between 65 and 80 years old with acute or convalescent COVID-19. The chain's CDR3 is CASSFRQHTGNTIYF. CDR3 bases: TGTGCCAGCAGCTTTCGACAGCATACTGGAAACACCATATATTTT.